The rows below give T cell receptor beta chains drawn from one sample of a study of control samples from healthy donors and cancer patients. Assay: immunoSEQ multiplex PCR; the TCRdb copy retains only in-frame clones and omits some. The sample holds about 160,000 clones; around nine tenths are singletons and the top ten take less than 0.75%. Specimen: blood. The source of these receptors is a woman in her twenties or thirties in good health. Each CDR3 is given with its conserved first and last residue. The order of the fields is V gene, CDR3 protein.

TRBV7-3	CASSFGSGGPNEQFF
TRBV5-1	CASSLSGRGTGELFF
TRBV5-4	CASSSRSAGYTF
TRBV2	CASSGTAYGYTF
TRBV27	CASSFGAGDAYEQYF
TRBV7-9	CASSLREQVNEKLFF
TRBV11-1	CASSYSRDSYNEQFF
TRBV18	CASSPRTRWNEQFF
TRBV11-1	CASSSTVFTEAFF
TRBV27	CASNLREANTGELFF
TRBV6-1	CASSEIVAPRGPNTIYF
TRBV13	CASSLGLGSNSYEQYF
TRBV5-5	CASSLYGTGGNSPLHF
TRBV5-4	CASSLDRGSSPLHF
TRBV6-5	CASSSGHSRGYTF
TRBV5-1	CASSLGNSNQPQHF
TRBV6-5	CAILIWGYNEQFF
TRBV27	CASSRLPGGSYNSPLHF
TRBV11-2	CASSLELVVTQYF
TRBV6-5	CASRGLLLYEQYF
TRBV10-3	CAISESLAGAIEQYF
TRBV6-2/TRBV6-3	CASSYDRRAGELFF
TRBV21-1	CASSKAVKGGGGNTIYF
TRBV12-3/TRBV12-4	CASSRQNYEQYF
TRBV6-1	CASSEKADSPYEQYF
TRBV28	CASSELVNYGYTF
TRBV7-9	CASSQVETQYF
TRBV4-1	CASSQDLSGRNNEQFF
TRBV7-6	CASSSLGQIYEQYF
TRBV2	CASGEQSSYNSPLHF
TRBV28	CASSVGGVRDLIIRYF
TRBV7-2	CASSFDSYDEKLFF
TRBV19	CASRTGTTDTQYF
TRBV24-1	CATMGLAGYNEQFF
TRBV7-9	CASSLEGQYGYTF
TRBV15	CATSSGPGLGGGELFF
TRBV5-8	CASSGTVYEQYF
TRBV7-2	CASSDGTGVRETQYF
TRBV7-9	CASSLGGAGELFF
TRBV7-3	CASSLYGTSSDTQYF
TRBV25-1	CASSLADYEQYF
TRBV7-6	CASSRGLGTSETQYF
TRBV5-1	CASNPGAFSTDTQYF
TRBV7-8	CASSLVGQYNEQFF
TRBV19	CASTSGTAQGGELFF
TRBV2	CASSTDSSNQPQHF
TRBV4-1	CASSQGLESTYEQYF
TRBV24-1	CATRASGDRYGYTF